This T cell receptor (beta chain) was observed in a study of early T cells in non-severe SARS-CoV-2 infection. Background on the study: RNA in bulk from unsorted whole blood was sequenced, and chains were unpaired.

Germline V lookup: CDR1 GTSNPN, CDR2 SVGIG (reference sequence). This CDR3 is built from 13 residues. The V end lost 5 bases, the J end lost 0 bases, and 8 bases lay between the germline ends. Attached unique molecular identifiers marked individual cDNA molecules. MiXCR, run by TCRdb on the 5' RACE reads, gives a single entry per CDR3 protein. The sample holds 53,000 or so distinct CDR3 sequences, approximately 9.8% seen once. Sequences were obtained from whole blood. This chain joins TRBV30 and TRBJ1-5; D is possibly TRBD1 (5 bases). The receptor was isolated from an adult who was a healthcare worker with PCR-confirmed SARS-CoV-2 infection or an uninfected control (not recorded which). The CDR3 DNA reads as TGTGCCTGGGGACAACATAGCAATCAGCCCCAGCATTTT. Amino acid sequence: CAWGQHSNQPQHF.